Below are 9 T cell receptor beta chains sequenced from a single sample in a study of cytomegalovirus exposure and HLA in healthy donors. The PCR employed 60 Vbeta primers together with 13 Jbeta primers. TCRdb's copy holds only in-frame clones and misses some; the assay was immunoSEQ multiplex PCR. The table includes about 59,000 clones, approximately 80% detected once. Sequencing input: PBMCs. Source of these receptors: a woman in her 40s in good health and CMV-seronegative.

This clone was counted between two and nine times. This sequence joins TRBV19 and TRBJ1-5; D call uncertain. Per germline, CDR1 LNHDA and CDR2 SQIVND (reference sequence). V lost 3 bases to trimming and J lost 4 bases, with 10 bases between them. The CDR3 has 14 amino acids. CDR3 amino acids: CASSMSTGNQPQHF. CDR3 in DNA: TGTGCCAGTAGTATGTCGACGGGGAATCAGCCCCAGCATTTT.

The rearrangement joins TRBV2 to TRBJ2-6; D is possibly TRBD2 (7 bases). This CDR3 has 17 amino acids. The germline V gene has CDR1 SNHLY and CDR2 FYNNEI. Trimming took off 5 bases at V and 2 bases at J, with 16 bases between the two ends. CDR3 DNA: TGTGCCAGCAGTAACTACCCGGGGGGCACTGGGGCCAACGTCCTGACTTTC. Amino acids: CASSNYPGGTGANVLTF.

This clone has only a few counts. Written as DNA, the CDR3 is TGTGCCAGCAGTATTAGGACTAGCGGGAGAGGCGAGCAGTTCTTC. Protein: CASSIRTSGRGEQFF. The rearrangement links TRBV5-4 to TRBJ2-1, with 13 bases aligning to TRBD2. Germline-derived CDR1 and CDR2 are SGHNT and YYREEE (reference sequence). V was pared by 5 bases and J by 10 bases, with 9 bases of the junction left unmatched. The CDR3 totals 15 residues. Using reference TRBV5-4 and TRBJ2-1 for the parts outside the CDR3, the full variable domain is ETGVTQSPTHLIKTRGQQVTLRCSSQSGHNTVSWYQQALGQGPQFIFQYYREEENGRGNFPPRFSGLQFPNYSSELNVNALELDDSALYLCASSIRTSGRGEQFFGPGTRLTVL.

The genes are TRBV29-1 and TRBJ2-2; the D gene is possibly TRBD2 (5 bases). Germline V gene sequence: CDR1 SQVTM, CDR2 ANQGSEA. There are 12 residues in the CDR3. Trimming stripped 7 bases from V and 4 bases from J, with 10 bases between. DNA for the CDR3: TGCAGCGGAGGGAGCAGCACCGGGGAGCTGTTTTTT. This encodes CSGGSSTGELFF.

This chain connects TRBV7-9 to TRBJ2-1; possible D gene TRBD2, 5 bases. The CDR3 runs 15 residues. Germline values: CDR1 SEHNR, CDR2 FQNEAQ (reference sequence). Deletions cut 5 bases from V and 2 bases from J, with 13 bases between. The CDR3 loop is CASSVPGNPYNEQFF. The DNA for the CDR3 is TGTGCCAGCAGCGTTCCGGGAAACCCCTACAATGAGCAGTTCTTC. Together with reference TRBV7-9 and TRBJ2-1, the CDR3 gives the full variable domain: DTGVSQNPRHKITKRGQNVTFRCDPISEHNRLYWYRQTLGQGPEFLTYFQNEAQLEKSRLLSDRFSAERPKGSFSTLEIQRTEQGDSAMYLCASSVPGNPYNEQFFGPGTRLTVL.

The rearrangement uses TRBV5-1 and TRBJ2-1, with 10 bases aligning to TRBD2. V trimming: 2 bases; J trimming: 1 base; junction bases outside the gene matches: 9. Germline-derived CDR1 and CDR2 are SGHRS and YFSETQ. The CDR3 has 18 amino acids. The CDR3 DNA is TGCGCCAGCAGCTTAAACCCCGGACTAGCGGCATCCTACAATGAGCAGTTCTTC. Translation: CASSLNPGLAASYNEQFF.

The chain joins TRBV5-5 to TRBJ2-3; TRBD2 matches 11 bases. Germline lookup yields CDR1 SGHKS and CDR2 YYEKEE (reference sequence). The CDR3 contains 16 residues. The trim removed 6 bases at V and 2 bases at J, leaving 8 bases unmatched. As DNA, the CDR3 is TGTGCCAGCACCACTGGACTAGCGGGTAACACAGATACGCAGTATTTT. This translates into CASTTGLAGNTDTQYF.

V gene TRBV27 combines with J gene TRBJ2-2; 7 bases line up with TRBD1. Per the germline V gene, CDR1 is MNHEY and CDR2 is SMNVEV (reference sequence). The J segment lost 6 bases and the V segment lost 5 bases, leaving 0 bases of the junction unmatched. This CDR3 region has 12 residues. CDR3 coding DNA: TGTGCCAGCAGTCAGGGGGCCGGGGAGCTGTTTTTT. This encodes CASSQGAGELFF.

The J gene is TRBJ1-1, the V gene TRBV25-1; no reliable D call. The CDR3 loop spans 14 amino acids. Germline V gives CDR1 MGHDK, CDR2 SYGVNS. V dropped 3 bases and J dropped 11 bases, with 19 bases sitting between them. The CDR3 nucleotides are TGTGCCAGCAGTGATGCGGGTTCTGGGAATCTGGCTTTCTTT. It yields the protein CASSDAGSGNLAFF.